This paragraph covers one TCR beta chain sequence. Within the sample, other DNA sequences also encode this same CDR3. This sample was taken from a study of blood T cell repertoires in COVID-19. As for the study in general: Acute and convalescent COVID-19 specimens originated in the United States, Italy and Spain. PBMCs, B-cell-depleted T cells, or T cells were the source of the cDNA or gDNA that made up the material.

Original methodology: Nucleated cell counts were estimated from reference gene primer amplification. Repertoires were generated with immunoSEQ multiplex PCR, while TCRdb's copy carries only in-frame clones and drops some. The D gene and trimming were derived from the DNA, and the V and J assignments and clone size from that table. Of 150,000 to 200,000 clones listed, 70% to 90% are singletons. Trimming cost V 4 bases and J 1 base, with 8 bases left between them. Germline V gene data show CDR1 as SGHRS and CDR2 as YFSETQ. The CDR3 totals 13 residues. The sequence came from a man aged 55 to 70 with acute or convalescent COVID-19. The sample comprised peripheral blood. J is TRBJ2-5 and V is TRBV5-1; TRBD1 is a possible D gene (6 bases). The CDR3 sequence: CASSLGAQETQYF. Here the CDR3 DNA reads TGCGCCAGCAGCCTGGGGGCCCAAGAGACCCAGTACTTC.